This T cell receptor beta chain is from a study of identical twins. The CDR3 is made up of 13 amino acids. With 5 bases removed from V and 6 bases from J, the gap between germline ends came to 14 bases. Germline CDR1 and CDR2: SEHNR and FQNEAQ (reference sequence). Template switching, a step in the protocol, added a universal primer site, and cDNA carried unique molecular identifiers. A single record per CDR3 protein comes from TCRdb applying MiXCR to the 5' RACE reads. This sample yields approximately 700,000 distinct CDR3 sequences, of which roughly 18% are seen a single time; 10% to 15% belongs to the top ten. General study findings and limits: Among out-of-frame alpha sequences shared by twins, low generation probability occurred in excess.

This clonotype was recorded a few times. Its antigen remains unidentified. These records were also assigned to another study, of T cells expressing NK-cell markers.

Sequencing used PBMCs. This chain joins TRBV7-9 and TRBJ2-7; D unresolved. The receptor was derived from a woman younger than 35 in good health. CDR3 nucleotide sequence: TGTGCCAGCAGCCCGATGGGGTTGGGCGAGCAGTACTTC. Its protein product is CASSPMGLGEQYF.